This T cell receptor (beta chain) came from a study of shared clonotypes between healthy human individuals. Repertoires were generated with immunoSEQ multiplex PCR, while TCRdb's copy carries only in-frame clones and drops some. This table has 600,000 or so clones, 95% to 98% appearing once. The naive CD8 fraction comprised CD45RO-negative cells positively selected for CCR7 and excluded terminally differentiated effector memory CD45RA+ cells. The germline V gene has CDR1 MNHEY and CDR2 SMNVEV (reference sequence). Trimming took off 1 base at V and 1 base at J, with 4 bases between the two ends. The CDR3 spans 14 residues. This clone appeared once.

This TCR was sampled from a man aged 25 to 40 in good health. The rearrangement uses TRBV27 and TRBJ2-2; no clear D gene. Material for sequencing was naive CD8+ T cells sorted from blood. The CDR3 nucleotides read TGTGCCAGCAGTTTATTCCGGAACACCGGGGAGCTGTTTTTT. This encodes CASSLFRNTGELFF.